This is a list of T cell receptor beta chains from one sample in a study of neurological immune-mediated disorders. In TCRdb, the 5' RACE reads were re-called with MiXCR into one record per CDR3 protein. The sample includes under 70,000 distinct CDR3 sequences, more than 3% of them seen just once. Sequencing was carried out using PBMCs. The receptors derive from a woman aged 60-75 years with multiple sclerosis. CDR3s include the opening cysteine and the closing phenylalanine or tryptophan. D genes are given only for firm matches. Clone size is shown for a subset of rows, as once, few, many or a class of expanded clone.

>TRBD1|TRBJ1-5|TRBV6-6|many
TGTGCCAGCCTTCTGGGGACAGGGTATTTTCCCCAGCATTTT
CASLLGTGYFPQHF
>TRBD2|TRBJ2-1|TRBV6-1|many
TGTGCCAGCAGTGAATCGGCGGGGGGATACAATGAGCAGTTCTTC
CASSESAGGYNEQFF
>NA|TRBJ2-3|TRBV7-8|many
TGTGCCAGCAGTCGGGGTCGGGAAACGCAGTATTTT
CASSRGRETQYF
>TRBD1|TRBJ1-2|TRBV5-6|many
TGTGCCAGCAGCTGGGGTGGACAGGGCGCAGATGGCTACACCTTC
CASSWGGQGADGYTF
>TRBD2|TRBJ2-3|TRBV20-1|many
TGCAGTGCTAGAGACCCTCTTGGGACTAGCGGAAAAGATACGCAGTATTTT
CSARDPLGTSGKDTQYF
>NA|TRBJ2-1|TRBV29-1|many
TGCAGCGTTGAAGAAGGGTTTTCCTACAATGAGCAGTTCTTC
CSVEEGFSYNEQFF
>NA|TRBJ2-7|TRBV25-1|NA
TGTGCCAGCAGTGAATGGCTCACCGGGACGGATTTATACGAGCAGTACTTC
CASSEWLTGTDLYEQYF
>TRBD2|TRBJ2-5|TRBV5-1|many
TGCGCCAGCAGCCGGGAGGGCCAAGAGACCCAGTACTTC
CASSREGQETQYF
>NA|TRBJ2-5|TRBV7-2|many
TGTGCCAGCAGCTTCGCCCGCAGTCGACAAGAGACCCAGTACTTC
CASSFARSRQETQYF
>TRBD2|TRBJ2-3|TRBV20-1|many
TGCAGTGCTAGAGATCCTGCGGGAGGCACAGATACGCAGTATTTT
CSARDPAGGTDTQYF
>NA|TRBJ1-4|TRBV7-9|many
TGTGCCAGCAGCCGCCCGACCACTAATGAAAAACTGTTTTTT
CASSRPTTNEKLFF
>NA|TRBJ2-5|TRBV7-8|many
TGTGCCAGCAGTCCAGGGGCAGGGAGGCGGGAGACCCAGTACTTC
CASSPGAGRRETQYF
>TRBD2|TRBJ2-7|TRBV28|many
TGTGCCAGCAATTTAGCGGGGGGACTAGCGGGTTACGAGCAGTACTTC
CASNLAGGLAGYEQYF
>NA|TRBJ1-4|TRBV6-2/TRBV6-3|many
TGTGCCAGCAGTTACTCGAAACAGTCGTCGGGGAAACTGTTTTTT
CASSYSKQSSGKLFF
>NA|TRBJ2-3|TRBV4-3|many
TGCGCCAGCAGCCAGGGGGGGGCCGGGATGAAGCAGTATTTT
CASSQGGAGMKQYF
>NA|TRBJ2-2|TRBV27|many
TGTGCCAGCAGTTTTGGTGAGCGCGCCACCGGGGAGCTGTTTTTT
CASSFGERATGELFF
>TRBD1|TRBJ2-7|TRBV5-1|many
TGCGCCAGCAGCCGCGGGACAGGGGGGAAATACGAGCAGTACTTC
CASSRGTGGKYEQYF
>TRBD2|TRBJ2-3|TRBV10-2|many
TGCGCCAGCAGTCCCGGGACTAGCGGGAGTACGCAGTATTTT
CASSPGTSGSTQYF
>TRBD2|TRBJ2-3|TRBV12-3/TRBV12-4|many
TGTGCCAGCAGCCCCCCGGGGGGTGGTACGCAGTATTTT
CASSPPGGGTQYF
>TRBD2|TRBJ2-1|TRBV3-1|many
TGTGCCAGCAGCCATTCTAGCGGGACAAAGTATTATGAGCAGTTCTTC
CASSHSSGTKYYEQFF
>NA|TRBJ1-2|TRBV9|many
TGTGCCAGCAGCGCCCTTAACTATGGCTACACCTTC
CASSALNYGYTF
>NA|TRBJ2-7|TRBV20-1|many
TGCAGTGCTAGCCGCTACTTAGCGGTCTACGAGCAGTACTTC
CSASRYLAVYEQYF
>TRBD1|TRBJ2-7|TRBV5-5|many
TGTGCCAGCAGCTTGGCCTGGGCAGGGGGCTCATACGAGCAGTACTTC
CASSLAWAGGSYEQYF
>NA|TRBJ1-1|TRBV28|many
TGTGCCAGCAGTACAACATTGGTTGGTCGGGCTTTCTTT
CASSTTLVGRAFF